The rows below give T cell receptor beta chains drawn from one sample of a study of blood T cell repertoires in COVID-19. The repertoire was sequenced with immunoSEQ multiplex PCR; TCRdb's copy has only in-frame clones and lacks some. The repertoire includes fewer than 300,000 clones, roughly 90% of them detected once, and about 9.8% sits in the top ten. What was sequenced was peripheral blood. Receptors were obtained from a man aged 18-30 years with active or convalescent COVID-19. The CDR3 runs from the conserved cysteine through the conserved F or W. Each record gives: CDR3 protein, CDR3 DNA, V gene, D gene, J gene, clone size. D genes are given only for firm matches. Clone size is shown for a subset of rows, as once, few, many or a class of expanded clone.

CDR3aa: CASSQGQNFYGYTF
CDR3nt: TGTGCCAGCAGCCAGGGCCAGAACTTCTATGGCTACACCTTC
v_gene: TRBV14
d_gene: -
j_gene: TRBJ1-2
abundance: once

CDR3aa: CASRGWGGRSSGYTF
CDR3nt: TGTGCCAGCAGGGGATGGGGAGGCCGAAGTTCTGGCTACACCTTC
v_gene: TRBV27
d_gene: -
j_gene: TRBJ1-2
abundance: -

CDR3aa: CSVDVGLYGYTF
CDR3nt: TGCAGCGTTGATGTGGGACTCTATGGCTACACCTTC
v_gene: TRBV29-1
d_gene: -
j_gene: TRBJ1-2
abundance: -

CDR3aa: CASSSNRATDTQYF
CDR3nt: TGTGCCAGCAGCTCAAACAGGGCTACAGATACGCAGTATTTT
v_gene: TRBV7-9
d_gene: -
j_gene: TRBJ2-3
abundance: -

CDR3aa: CASSSYGQGATYGYTF
CDR3nt: TGTGCCAGCAGTTCCTATGGACAGGGGGCAACCTATGGCTACACCTTC
v_gene: TRBV27
d_gene: TRBD1
j_gene: TRBJ1-2
abundance: once

CDR3aa: CASSVDGASQPLHF
CDR3nt: TGTGCCAGCAGCGTAGATGGTGCGAGTCAACCCCTCCACTTT
v_gene: TRBV9
d_gene: -
j_gene: TRBJ1-6
abundance: -

CDR3aa: CASSPRTGGEKLFF
CDR3nt: TGCGCCAGCAGCCCTAGGACAGGTGGCGAAAAACTGTTTTTT
v_gene: TRBV4-1
d_gene: TRBD1
j_gene: TRBJ1-4
abundance: -

CDR3aa: CASSSSGTGRTGELFF
CDR3nt: TGCGCCAGCAGCTCCTCCGGGACAGGGCGCACCGGGGAGCTGTTTTTT
v_gene: TRBV5-1
d_gene: TRBD1
j_gene: TRBJ2-2
abundance: once

CDR3aa: CASSFSPGQGMTFF
CDR3nt: TGTGCCAGCAGTTTCTCTCCGGGACAGGGGATGACTTTCTTT
v_gene: TRBV27
d_gene: TRBD1
j_gene: TRBJ1-1
abundance: -

CDR3aa: CASSLSGVGYTF
CDR3nt: TGTGCCAGCAGCTTGTCAGGGGTTGGCTACACCTTC
v_gene: TRBV5-4
d_gene: -
j_gene: TRBJ1-2
abundance: -

CDR3aa: CASRRQGQANYGYTF
CDR3nt: TGTGCCAGTAGACGGCAGGGCCAAGCTAACTATGGCTACACCTTC
v_gene: TRBV19
d_gene: -
j_gene: TRBJ1-2
abundance: -

CDR3aa: CSGTTGYEAFF
CDR3nt: TGCAGCGGCACGACAGGGTACGAAGCTTTCTTT
v_gene: TRBV29-1
d_gene: TRBD1
j_gene: TRBJ1-1
abundance: -

CDR3aa: CASSSGGSYNSPLHF
CDR3nt: TGCGCCAGCAGTTCCGGGGGATCCTATAATTCACCCCTCCACTTT
v_gene: TRBV4-3
d_gene: -
j_gene: TRBJ1-6
abundance: few

CDR3aa: CATSRTDRGLRQPQHF
CDR3nt: TGTGCCACCAGCAGGACTGACAGGGGGCTCCGTCAGCCCCAGCATTTT
v_gene: TRBV15
d_gene: TRBD1
j_gene: TRBJ1-5
abundance: -

CDR3aa: CASSEFVLTGEQYF
CDR3nt: TGCGCCAGCAGTGAGTTTGTCCTAACGGGGGAGCAGTACTTC
v_gene: TRBV10-2
d_gene: -
j_gene: TRBJ2-7
abundance: -

CDR3aa: CASSLETGGTGELFF
CDR3nt: TGTGCCAGCAGCTTAGAGACAGGGGGTACCGGGGAGCTGTTTTTT
v_gene: TRBV7-2
d_gene: TRBD1
j_gene: TRBJ2-2
abundance: -

CDR3aa: CASSFPGVKGTEAFF
CDR3nt: TGTGCCAGCAGTTTCCCAGGGGTCAAGGGGACTGAAGCTTTCTTT
v_gene: TRBV27
d_gene: -
j_gene: TRBJ1-1
abundance: -

CDR3aa: CASRSPGQRFNEQFF
CDR3nt: TGTGCCAGCAGGAGTCCGGGACAGAGGTTCAATGAGCAGTTCTTC
v_gene: TRBV2
d_gene: TRBD1
j_gene: TRBJ2-1
abundance: -

CDR3aa: CASSEPFDSSGGAHEQYF
CDR3nt: TGTGCCAGCAGTGAGCCATTCGATTCTAGCGGGGGGGCACACGAGCAGTACTTC
v_gene: TRBV27
d_gene: TRBD2
j_gene: TRBJ2-7
abundance: -

CDR3aa: CASSLTGRVGQPQHF
CDR3nt: TGTGCCAGCAGCCTCACGGGCAGGGTTGGTCAGCCCCAGCATTTT
v_gene: TRBV9
d_gene: -
j_gene: TRBJ1-5
abundance: -

CDR3aa: CASSLAAGGRDHHGYTF
CDR3nt: TGCGCCAGCAGCTTGGCGGCAGGGGGCCGGGACCATCATGGCTACACCTTC
v_gene: TRBV5-1
d_gene: TRBD1
j_gene: TRBJ1-2
abundance: few

CDR3aa: CASQPGQLQETQYF
CDR3nt: TGTGCCAGCCAACCGGGACAACTACAAGAGACCCAGTACTTC
v_gene: TRBV2
d_gene: -
j_gene: TRBJ2-5
abundance: -

CDR3aa: CASGWLAGDDADTQYF
CDR3nt: TGTGCTAGTGGTTGGCTAGCGGGGGACGATGCAGATACGCAGTATTTT
v_gene: TRBV12-5
d_gene: TRBD2
j_gene: TRBJ2-3
abundance: -

CDR3aa: CASIPTAGGGAGETQYF
CDR3nt: TGTGCCAGCATTCCGACCGCTGGCGGGGGGGCCGGAGAGACCCAGTACTTC
v_gene: TRBV5-6
d_gene: TRBD2
j_gene: TRBJ2-5
abundance: -

CDR3aa: CASSYSPDRENYGYTF
CDR3nt: TGTGCCAGCAGTTACTCTCCGGACAGGGAAAACTATGGCTACACCTTC
v_gene: TRBV6-5
d_gene: TRBD1
j_gene: TRBJ1-2
abundance: -

CDR3aa: CASSRLTGNYGYTF
CDR3nt: TGTGCCAGCAGCCGTCTGACAGGAAACTATGGCTACACCTTC
v_gene: TRBV6-2/TRBV6-3
d_gene: -
j_gene: TRBJ1-2
abundance: -

CDR3aa: CASSLGQADNEQFF
CDR3nt: TGTGCCAGCAGCTTAGGACAGGCAGACAATGAGCAGTTCTTC
v_gene: TRBV5-8
d_gene: TRBD1
j_gene: TRBJ2-1
abundance: -

CDR3aa: CASSIGTGDLYEQYF
CDR3nt: TGTGCCAGTAGTATCGGGACAGGGGATTTGTACGAGCAGTACTTC
v_gene: TRBV19
d_gene: TRBD1
j_gene: TRBJ2-7
abundance: -

CDR3aa: CASSIDRREGAGQPQHF
CDR3nt: TGTGCCAGTAGTATAGACCGCCGGGAGGGGGCAGGACAGCCCCAGCATTTT
v_gene: TRBV19
d_gene: TRBD1
j_gene: TRBJ1-5
abundance: -

CDR3aa: CASSIRVSNTEAFF
CDR3nt: TGTGCCAGTAGTATCCGGGTTTCGAACACTGAAGCTTTCTTT
v_gene: TRBV19
d_gene: -
j_gene: TRBJ1-1
abundance: -

CDR3aa: CASSSPGTSGGPEETQYF
CDR3nt: TGTGCCAGCAGCTCCCCCGGGACTAGCGGGGGGCCAGAGGAGACCCAGTACTTC
v_gene: TRBV7-2
d_gene: TRBD2
j_gene: TRBJ2-5
abundance: once

CDR3aa: CASSQGRVNEKLFF
CDR3nt: TGTGCCAGCAGCCAAGGCCGGGTTAATGAAAAACTGTTTTTT
v_gene: TRBV3-1/TRBV3-2
d_gene: -
j_gene: TRBJ1-4
abundance: -

CDR3aa: CASSPNVGQGAPYEQYF
CDR3nt: TGTGCCAGCAGCCCGAATGTCGGACAGGGGGCCCCCTACGAGCAGTACTTC
v_gene: TRBV7-6
d_gene: TRBD1
j_gene: TRBJ2-7
abundance: -

CDR3aa: CASSFRGARDTQYF
CDR3nt: TGTGCCAGCAGCTTCAGGGGGGCTAGAGATACGCAGTATTTT
v_gene: TRBV7-2
d_gene: -
j_gene: TRBJ2-3
abundance: -

CDR3aa: CASSFERGKYEQYF
CDR3nt: TGTGCCAGCAGCTTTGAGCGGGGCAAGTACGAGCAGTACTTC
v_gene: TRBV7-9
d_gene: TRBD2
j_gene: TRBJ2-7
abundance: -

CDR3aa: CASSQERGLAGTDTQYF
CDR3nt: TGCGCCAGCAGCCAAGAGAGGGGACTAGCTGGCACAGATACGCAGTATTTT
v_gene: TRBV4-1
d_gene: TRBD2
j_gene: TRBJ2-3
abundance: -

CDR3aa: CASSQGYQGYSNQPQHF
CDR3nt: TGTGCCAGCAGCCAAGGGTATCAGGGATATAGCAATCAGCCCCAGCATTTT
v_gene: TRBV16
d_gene: -
j_gene: TRBJ1-5
abundance: -

CDR3aa: CASSFDRGPYEQYF
CDR3nt: TGTGCCAGCAGTTTCGACAGGGGCCCCTACGAGCAGTACTTC
v_gene: TRBV6-2/TRBV6-3
d_gene: TRBD1
j_gene: TRBJ2-7
abundance: -

CDR3aa: CASSGGGARTGELFF
CDR3nt: TGTGCCAGCAGCGGAGGGGGGGCGCGGACCGGGGAGCTGTTTTTT
v_gene: TRBV2
d_gene: -
j_gene: TRBJ2-2
abundance: -

CDR3aa: CATSRGQGGGGYTF
CDR3nt: TGTGCCACCAGCAGAGGCCAGGGGGGAGGTGGCTACACCTTC
v_gene: TRBV15
d_gene: TRBD1
j_gene: TRBJ1-2
abundance: -

CDR3aa: CASSLAASSGNTIYF
CDR3nt: TGCGCCAGCAGCTTGGCCGCCAGCTCTGGAAACACCATATATTTT
v_gene: TRBV5-1
d_gene: -
j_gene: TRBJ1-3
abundance: -